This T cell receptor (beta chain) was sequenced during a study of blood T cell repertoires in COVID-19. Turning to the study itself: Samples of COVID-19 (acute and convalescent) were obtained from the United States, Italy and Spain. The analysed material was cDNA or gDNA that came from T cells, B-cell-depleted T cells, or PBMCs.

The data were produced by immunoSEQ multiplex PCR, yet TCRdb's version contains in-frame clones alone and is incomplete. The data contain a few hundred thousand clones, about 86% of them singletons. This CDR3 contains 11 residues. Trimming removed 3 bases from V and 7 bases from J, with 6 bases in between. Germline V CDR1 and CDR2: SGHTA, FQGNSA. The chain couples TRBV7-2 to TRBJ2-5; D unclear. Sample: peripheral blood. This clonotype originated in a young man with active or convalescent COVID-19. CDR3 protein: CASSFEVTQYF. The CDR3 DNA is TGTGCCAGCAGCTTCGAGGTGACCCAGTACTTC.